The clone carrying this TCR beta chain was observed at least ten times. As yet, its antigen is unknown. V was trimmed by 0 bases and J by 3 bases, leaving 8 bases between them. The germline CDR1 and CDR2 sequences are MNHEY and SVGAGI. The length of the CDR3 is 14 residues. This sample was taken from a study of Graves' ophthalmopathy and Graves' hyperthyroidism. The authors amplified TCR beta CDR3 regions from RNA transcripts. The library came from an HTBI-primed first-round RT-PCR and a second-round multiplex PCR. Using its own MiXCR run on the multiplex PCR reads, TCRdb lists one record per CDR3 protein. The sample has just over 600,000 distinct CDR3 sequences, roughly 20% seen once. Researchers turned away patients with other autoimmune diseases, uncontrolled infections, pregnancy or lactation. The authors diagnosed from clinical symptoms, serum thyroxine, TRAb, thyroid ultrasound and orbital computed tomography.

Findings and limits, study-wide: In blood appeared most of the expanded thyroid clonotypes whose frequency exceeded 0.001. Ophthalmopathy progression was predicted by the model at about 70% sensitivity and less than 75% specificity.

This clonotype originated in a woman between 18 and 29 years old with stable Graves' hyperthyroidism. Some clones in this sample may be carry-over from other donors' samples. The chain links TRBV6-5 to TRBJ1-1, with D uncertain. Sequencing used peripheral blood. The CDR3 nucleotides are TGTGCCAGCAGTTACTCGTTTCAGCACACTGAAGCTTTCTTT. This gives the protein CASSYSFQHTEAFF.